This T cell receptor beta chain came from a study of blood T cell repertoires in COVID-19. Germline CDR1 reads LNHNV; CDR2 reads YYDKDF (reference sequence). Trimming pared 0 bases from V and 6 bases from J, leaving 14 bases between. This CDR3 has 15 residues. Produced via immunoSEQ multiplex PCR; TCRdb's table is partial and in-frame only. The data contain some 150,000 clones, about 87% of them singletons. The TCR comes from a woman in her forties or fifties with acute or convalescent COVID-19. Sequencing input: peripheral blood. The chain joins TRBV15 to TRBJ1-2, with D maybe TRBD1 (6 bases). The CDR3 region has the DNA TGTGCCACCAGCAGAGATCCATCAGGGGCGGATGGCTACACCTTC. It yields the protein CATSRDPSGADGYTF. Filled out from reference TRBV15 and TRBJ1-2, the complete variable domain reads DAMVIQNPRYQVTQFGKPVTLSCSQTLNHNVMYWYQQKSSQAPKLLFHYYDKDFNNEADTPDNFQSRRPNTSFCFLDIRSPGLGDTAMYLCATSRDPSGADGYTFGSGTRLTVV.